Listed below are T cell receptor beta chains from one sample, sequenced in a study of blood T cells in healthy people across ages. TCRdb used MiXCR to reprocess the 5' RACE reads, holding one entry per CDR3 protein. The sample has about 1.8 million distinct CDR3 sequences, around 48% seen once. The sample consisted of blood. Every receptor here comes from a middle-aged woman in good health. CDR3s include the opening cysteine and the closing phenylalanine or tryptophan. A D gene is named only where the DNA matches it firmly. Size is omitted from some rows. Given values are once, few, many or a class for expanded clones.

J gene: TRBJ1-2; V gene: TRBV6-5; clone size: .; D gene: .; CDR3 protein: CASSYGEATNYGYTF; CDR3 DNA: TGTGCCAGCAGTTACGGCGAAGCCACTAACTATGGCTACACCTTC
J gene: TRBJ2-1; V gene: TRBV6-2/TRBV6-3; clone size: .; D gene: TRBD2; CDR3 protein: CASSWPASGGSYEQFF; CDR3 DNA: TGTGCCAGCAGTTGGCCTGCTAGCGGGGGCTCTTATGAGCAGTTCTTC
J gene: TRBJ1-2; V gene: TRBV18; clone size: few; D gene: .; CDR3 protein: CASSPAPGGVRQNMNYGYTF; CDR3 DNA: TGTGCCAGCTCACCAGCTCCTGGAGGAGTGAGACAGAACATGAACTATGGCTACACCTTC
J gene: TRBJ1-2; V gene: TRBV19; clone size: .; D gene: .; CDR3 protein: CASSQVRAGYTF; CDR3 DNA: TGTGCCAGTAGTCAAGTACGGGCTGGCTACACCTTC
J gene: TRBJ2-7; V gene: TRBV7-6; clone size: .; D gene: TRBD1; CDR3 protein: CASSSFGTESYEQYF; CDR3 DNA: TGTGCCAGCAGCTCATTCGGGACAGAATCCTACGAGCAGTACTTC
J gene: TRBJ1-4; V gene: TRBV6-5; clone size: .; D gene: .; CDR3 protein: CASSYSGTGGKLFF; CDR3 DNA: TGTGCCAGCAGTTACTCAGGCACAGGTGGAAAACTGTTTTTT
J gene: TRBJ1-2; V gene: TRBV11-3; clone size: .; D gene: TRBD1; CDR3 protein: CASSLERDRCSGYTF; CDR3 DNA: TGTGCCAGCAGCTTAGAAAGGGACAGATGCTCTGGCTACACCTTC
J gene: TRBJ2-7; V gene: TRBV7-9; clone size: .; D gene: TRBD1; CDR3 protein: CASSADRSNSYGQYF; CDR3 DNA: TGTGCCAGCAGCGCGGACAGGTCCAACTCCTACGGGCAGTACTTC
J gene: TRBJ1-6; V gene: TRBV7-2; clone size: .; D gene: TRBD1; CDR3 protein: CASSPPRRSGTGNNSPLHF; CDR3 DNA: TGTGCCAGCAGCCCCCCCAGAAGATCCGGGACAGGGAATAATTCACCCCTCCACTTT
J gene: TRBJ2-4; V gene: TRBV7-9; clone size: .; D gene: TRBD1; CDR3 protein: CASSVAGGYGEQYF; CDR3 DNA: TGTGCCAGCAGCGTAGCAGGGGGCTACGGGGAGCAGTACTTC
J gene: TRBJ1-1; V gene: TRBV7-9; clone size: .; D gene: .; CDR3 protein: CASSPQGLEAFF; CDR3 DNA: TGTGCCAGCAGCCCACAGGGTCTTGAAGCTTTCTTT
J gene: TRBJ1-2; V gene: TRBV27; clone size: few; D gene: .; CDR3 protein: CASSDRDTYGYTF; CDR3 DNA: TGTGCCAGCAGTGACCGGGACACTTATGGCTACACCTTC
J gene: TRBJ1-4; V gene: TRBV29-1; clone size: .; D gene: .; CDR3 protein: CSVRRGAGKDEKPFF; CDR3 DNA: TGCAGCGTTAGAAGGGGGGCAGGGAAGGATGAAAAACCGTTTTTT
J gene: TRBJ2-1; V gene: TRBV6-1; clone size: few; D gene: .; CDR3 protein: CASSELFNEQFF; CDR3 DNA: TGTGCCAGCAGTGAACTTTTCAATGAGCAGTTCTTC
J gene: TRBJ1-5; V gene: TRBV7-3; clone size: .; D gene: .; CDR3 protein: CASSLNVRGPPLKSQPQHF; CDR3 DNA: TGTGCCAGCAGCTTAAACGTCAGGGGTCCCCCCTTGAAAAGTCAGCCCCAGCATTTT
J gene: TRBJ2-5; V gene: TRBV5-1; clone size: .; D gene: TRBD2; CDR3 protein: CASSTSGVRETQYF; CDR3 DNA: TGCGCCAGCAGCACGAGCGGGGTCAGGGAGACCCAGTACTTC
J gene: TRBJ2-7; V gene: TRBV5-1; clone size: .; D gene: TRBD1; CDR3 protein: CASSSKGTGSYF; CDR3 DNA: TGCGCCAGCAGCTCCAAAGGGACAGGGTCGTACTTC
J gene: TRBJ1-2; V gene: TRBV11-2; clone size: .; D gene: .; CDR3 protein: CASRGWGGHEPPYEYGYTF; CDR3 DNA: TGTGCCAGCAGGGGGTGGGGTGGCCACGAACCACCCTATGAATATGGCTACACCTTC
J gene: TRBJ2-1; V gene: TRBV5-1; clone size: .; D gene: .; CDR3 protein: CASSLRRVWDEQFF; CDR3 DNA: TGCGCCAGCAGCTTGAGGCGGGTTTGGGACGAGCAGTTCTTC
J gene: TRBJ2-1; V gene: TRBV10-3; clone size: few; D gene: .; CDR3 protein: CAISAAGLTPNNEQFF; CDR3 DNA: TGTGCCATCAGTGCAGCAGGCTTAACCCCTAACAATGAGCAGTTCTTC
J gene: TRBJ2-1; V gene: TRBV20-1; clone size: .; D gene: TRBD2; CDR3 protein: CSATRLAGGNEQFF; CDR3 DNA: TGCAGTGCTACCCGGCTAGCGGGGGGCAATGAGCAGTTCTTC
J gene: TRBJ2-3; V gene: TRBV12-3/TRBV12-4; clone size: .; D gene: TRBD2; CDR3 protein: CASSLISGIADTQYF; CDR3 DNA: TGTGCCAGCAGTTTAATTAGCGGGATCGCAGATACGCAGTATTTT
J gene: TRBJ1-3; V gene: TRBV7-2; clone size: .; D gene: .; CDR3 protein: CASSLTKRDIGNTIYF; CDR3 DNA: TGTGCCAGCAGCTTAACGAAACGGGACATTGGAAACACCATATATTTT
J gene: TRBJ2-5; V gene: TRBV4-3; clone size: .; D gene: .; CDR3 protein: CASSQSPTGREAQYF; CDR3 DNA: TGCGCCAGCAGCCAATCCCCGACAGGGAGGGAGGCCCAGTACTTC
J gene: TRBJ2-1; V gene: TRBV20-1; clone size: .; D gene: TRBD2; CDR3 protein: CSAIGGGADEQFF; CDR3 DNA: TGCAGTGCCATAGGCGGGGGGGCCGATGAGCAGTTCTTC
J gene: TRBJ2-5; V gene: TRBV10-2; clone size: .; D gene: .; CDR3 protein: CASRGRDWRETQYF; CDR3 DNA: TGCGCCAGCAGGGGGAGAGACTGGAGGGAGACCCAGTACTTC
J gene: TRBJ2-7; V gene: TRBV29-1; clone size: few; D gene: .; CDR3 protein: CSVVGDYNEQYF; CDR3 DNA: TGCAGCGTTGTCGGGGATTACAATGAGCAGTACTTC
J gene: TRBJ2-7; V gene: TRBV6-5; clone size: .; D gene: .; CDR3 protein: CASILLPEQGDYEQYF; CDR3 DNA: TGTGCCAGCATCCTCCTACCGGAGCAGGGAGATTACGAGCAGTACTTC
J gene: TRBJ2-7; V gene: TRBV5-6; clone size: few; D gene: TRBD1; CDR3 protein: CASSVTGTGEYEQYF; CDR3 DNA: TGTGCCAGCAGCGTTACCGGGACAGGGGAATACGAGCAGTACTTC
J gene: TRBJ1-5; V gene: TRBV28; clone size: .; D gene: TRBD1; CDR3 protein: CASSPYQTGTQPQHF; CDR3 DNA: TGTGCCAGCAGCCCCTATCAGACAGGGACGCAGCCCCAGCATTTT
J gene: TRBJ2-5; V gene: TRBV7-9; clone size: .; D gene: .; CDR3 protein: CASSSPTNEQYF; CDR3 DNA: TGTGCCAGCAGCTCCCCAACCAATGAGCAGTACTTC
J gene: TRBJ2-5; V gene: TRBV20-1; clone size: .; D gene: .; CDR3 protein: CSARGYGGHQETQYF; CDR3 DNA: TGCAGTGCTAGAGGGTACGGGGGGCACCAAGAGACCCAGTACTTC
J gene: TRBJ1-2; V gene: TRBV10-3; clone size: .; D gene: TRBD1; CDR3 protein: CAISGDPGQGADYGYTF; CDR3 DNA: TGTGCCATCAGTGGGGATCCCGGACAGGGGGCTGACTATGGCTACACCTTC
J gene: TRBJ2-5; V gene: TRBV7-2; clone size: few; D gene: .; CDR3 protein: CASTMRTQETQYF; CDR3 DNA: TGTGCCAGCACCATGCGGACACAAGAGACCCAGTACTTC
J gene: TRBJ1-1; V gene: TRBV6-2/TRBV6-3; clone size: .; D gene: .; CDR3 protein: CASSILNTEAFF; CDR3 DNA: TGTGCCTCATCAATCCTGAACACTGAAGCTTTCTTT
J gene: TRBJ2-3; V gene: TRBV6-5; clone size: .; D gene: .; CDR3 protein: CASSYQGMSTDTQYF; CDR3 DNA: TGTGCCAGCAGTTACCAGGGAATGAGCACAGATACGCAGTATTTT
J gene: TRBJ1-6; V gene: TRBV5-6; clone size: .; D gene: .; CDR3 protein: CASSLYPSTLHF; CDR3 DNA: TGTGCCAGCAGCTTGTATCCCAGCACCCTCCACTTT
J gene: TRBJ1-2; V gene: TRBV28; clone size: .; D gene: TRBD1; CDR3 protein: CASRRQGGYGYTF; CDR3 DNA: TGTGCCAGCAGGAGACAGGGTGGCTATGGCTACACCTTC
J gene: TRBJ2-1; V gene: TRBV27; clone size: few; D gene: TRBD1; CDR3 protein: CASIGRDRGRNEQFF; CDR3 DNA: TGTGCCAGCATAGGGAGAGACAGGGGAAGGAATGAGCAGTTCTTC
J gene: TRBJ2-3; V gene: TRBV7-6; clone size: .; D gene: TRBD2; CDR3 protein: CASSLPRGGGSGTDTQYF; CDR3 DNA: TGTGCCAGCAGCTTACCCCGTGGCGGGGGAAGTGGCACAGATACGCAGTATTTT
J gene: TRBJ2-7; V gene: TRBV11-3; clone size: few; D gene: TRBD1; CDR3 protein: CASSPRTGAPYEQYF; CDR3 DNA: TGTGCCAGCAGCCCCCGGACAGGGGCCCCCTACGAGCAGTACTTC
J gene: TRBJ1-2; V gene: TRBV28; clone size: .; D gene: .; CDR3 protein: CASRQPGANYGYTF; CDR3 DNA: TGTGCCAGCCGACAACCGGGAGCTAACTATGGCTACACCTTC
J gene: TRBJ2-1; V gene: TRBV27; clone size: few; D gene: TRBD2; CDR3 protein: CASSKLAGGSNEQFF; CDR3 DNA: TGTGCCAGCAGTAAACTAGCGGGGGGGTCTAATGAGCAGTTCTTC
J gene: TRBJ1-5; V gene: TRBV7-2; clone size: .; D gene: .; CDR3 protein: CASSGALWGNQPQHF; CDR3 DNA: TGTGCCAGCAGCGGAGCCCTTTGGGGAAATCAGCCCCAGCATTTT
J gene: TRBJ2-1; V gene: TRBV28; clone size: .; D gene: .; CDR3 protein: CASSLSENQETQFF; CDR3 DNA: TGTGCCAGCAGTTTATCAGAGAACCAAGAGACCCAGTTCTTC
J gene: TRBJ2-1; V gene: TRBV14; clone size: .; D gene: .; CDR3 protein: CASSQDFGLYNEQFF; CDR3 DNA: TGTGCCAGCAGCCAAGATTTCGGCCTTTACAATGAGCAGTTCTTC
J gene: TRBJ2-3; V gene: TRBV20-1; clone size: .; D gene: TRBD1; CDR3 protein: CSAPDRGVTDTQYF; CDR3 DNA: TGCAGTGCTCCGGACAGGGGGGTCACAGATACGCAGTATTTT
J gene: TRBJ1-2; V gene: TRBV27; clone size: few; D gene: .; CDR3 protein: CASGWTASGYTF; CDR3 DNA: TGTGCCAGCGGGTGGACTGCTAGCGGCTACACCTTC
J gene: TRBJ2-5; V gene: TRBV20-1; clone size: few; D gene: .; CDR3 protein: CSARASYLTRTETQYF; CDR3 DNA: TGCAGTGCTAGAGCGTCCTACCTTACTAGAACGGAGACCCAGTACTTC